The text below deals with one T cell receptor (beta chain). Its antigen is unidentified. Patients with chemo-refractory metastatic non-small-cell lung cancer received focal radiation plus CTLA-4 blockade with ipilimumab. The sample originates from a study of radiotherapy plus CTLA-4 blockade in lung cancer. Overall study context: Disease control reached approximately 29%, with objective responses in around 20%.

The assay was immunoSEQ multiplex PCR, and TCRdb's table has in-frame clones only and misses some. The sample shows 85,000 to 100,000 clones, 70% to 90% of them seen only once. J gave up 6 bases and V 4 bases, and 24 bases lay outside the gene matches. The CDR3 is made up of 19 amino acids. Points from the study as a whole: Response was reportedly best predicted by early blood T cell clone dynamics, with interferon-beta. Tumor-origin TCR clones grew in blood after radiotherapy plus ipilimumab.

The sample here was peripheral blood, taken from a patient treated with radiotherapy plus ipilimumab. The receptor was isolated from a human donor with non-small cell lung cancer that progressed on radiotherapy plus ipilimumab. This chain joins TRBV23-1 and TRBJ2-7; 7 nucleotides match TRBD2. TRBV23-1 is identified as an open reading frame with a role that is uncertain. Written as DNA, the CDR3 is TGCGCCAGCAGTCTTCAATGCCCCCGGGGGGAGCGGGTCGTGGGCGAGCAGTACTTC. It specifies CASSLQCPRGERVVGEQYF.